These 20 T cell receptor beta chains were all obtained from the same sample, sequenced in a study of PD-1 blockade in classical Hodgkin lymphoma. The time point is: newly diagnosed, previously untreated cHL patient sample. Sequencing was performed with immunoSEQ multiplex PCR; in TCRdb, only in-frame clones are kept and a portion is missing. Of over 60,000 clones listed, approximately 93% are singletons. Sequenced: peripheral blood mononuclear cells (PBMCs). The receptors originated from a human donor with classical Hodgkin lymphoma.

The chain links TRBV10-3 to TRBJ2-2, with 8 bases identical to TRBD1. The V gene's germline CDR1 is ENHRY and CDR2 SYGVKD. This CDR3 spans 15 amino acids. V trimming: 6 bases; J trimming: 4 bases; junction bases outside the gene matches: 7. CDR3 nucleotide sequence: TGTGCCATCAGGGGCCAGGGGGCGGCCACCGGGGAGCTGTTTTTT. Amino acids: CAIRGQGAATGELFF.

In its sample, this clone was seen once. V is TRBV6-5 and J is TRBJ1-1; possibly TRBD1 for D (5 bases). Trimming removed 5 bases from V and 3 bases from J, with 16 bases in between. Germline V gene data show CDR1 as MNHEY and CDR2 as SVGAGI. The CDR3 loop spans 15 amino acids. The DNA of the CDR3 is TGTGCCAGCAGTGGACCGTATGGGGGGGACACTGAAGCTTTCTTT. Encoded protein: CASSGPYGGDTEAFF.

This sequence joins TRBV20-1 and TRBJ1-1; 8 bases agree with TRBD1. CDR1 and CDR2 from the germline V gene are DFQATT and SNEGSKA (reference sequence). The CDR3 contains 11 residues. V trimming: 6 bases; J trimming: 7 bases; junction bases outside the gene matches: 4. The CDR3, as DNA: TGCAGTGCCGGACAGGGACTTGAAGCTTTCTTT. Amino acids: CSAGQGLEAFF.

This clone has only one observation. This CDR3 is CASSPDSGTDTQYF. CDR3 in DNA: TGTGCCAGCAGCCCCGACAGCGGCACAGATACGCAGTATTTT. The V call is TRBV7-6, the J call TRBJ2-3; D may be TRBD1 (5 bases). Germline V CDR1 and CDR2: SGHVS, FNYEAQ. This CDR3 has 14 amino acids. Trimming left V 5 bases short and J 1 base short, with 10 bases between.

This clone occurred once. Written as DNA, the CDR3 is TGTGCCAGCAGCTTCCCGGGACTAGCGGGGCCCCAAAGTACGCAGTATTTT. Protein product: CASSFPGLAGPQSTQYF. This chain uses TRBV7-9 with TRBJ2-3, with 13 bases lining up with TRBD2. CDR1 SEHNR and CDR2 FQNEAQ come from the germline V gene (reference sequence). V shed 3 bases and J 8 bases; nucleotides not matched to a gene: 11. The CDR3 is 17 amino acids.

The rearrangement links TRBV19 to TRBJ2-3; D may be TRBD2 (6 bases). The CDR3 is made up of 12 amino acids. Per the germline V gene, CDR1 is LNHDA and CDR2 is SQIVND (reference sequence). Trimming removed 0 bases at V and 9 bases at J, with 7 bases between. The CDR3 region has the DNA TGTGCCAGTAGTATAGACGGGAGAACGCAGTATTTT. This gives the protein CASSIDGRTQYF.

The chain uses TRBV5-1 and TRBJ2-7, with 8 bases matching TRBD1. V lost 0 bases and J lost 0; bases outside the gene matches: 2. The CDR3 sequence is 15 residues long. Germline CDR1 is SGHRS and CDR2 is YFSETQ. DNA for the CDR3: TGCGCCAGCAGCTTGGCGACAGGGGTCTCCTACGAGCAGTACTTC. The encoded protein is CASSLATGVSYEQYF.

The genes are TRBV6-1 and TRBJ2-5; 9 nucleotides align to TRBD1. The V gene's germline CDR1 is MNHNS and CDR2 SASEGT. This CDR3 spans 13 amino acids. Germline trimming cut 8 bases from V and 3 bases from J; bases unmatched to any gene: 4. This CDR3 is CASCRDREETQYF. DNA of the CDR3: TGTGCCAGCTGTAGGGACAGGGAAGAGACCCAGTACTTC.

This chain connects TRBV7-2 to TRBJ1-5, with D unresolved. The V gene's germline CDR1 is SGHTA and CDR2 FQGNSA. The length of the CDR3 is 12 residues. Trimming took off 5 bases at V and 4 bases at J, with 6 bases between the two ends. The CDR3 DNA reads TGTGCCAGCAGCAACCCAAATCAGCCCCAGCATTTT. Protein product: CASSNPNQPQHF.

The J gene is TRBJ2-1, the V gene TRBV2, with 12 bases fitting TRBD2. Germline values: CDR1 SNHLY, CDR2 FYNNEI. This CDR3 contains 15 residues. Losses at the gene ends were 4 bases for V and 7 bases for J; bases not matched to a gene: 5. As DNA, the CDR3 is TGTGCCAGCAGTGGTCTAGGACTAGCGGGGAATGAGCAGTTCTTC. This codes for CASSGLGLAGNEQFF.

A single count supports this clone. The chain has TRBV27 and TRBJ2-7; D might be TRBD2 (6 bases). In germline, CDR1 is MNHEY, CDR2 SMNVEV (reference sequence). This CDR3 contains 14 residues. Trimming removed 7 bases at V and 4 bases at J, with 17 bases between. The CDR3 reads CASKAVRDSYEQYF. CDR3 nucleotides: TGTGCCAGCAAGGCAGTGCGGGATTCATACGAGCAGTACTTC.

The V gene is TRBV5-4, the J gene TRBJ2-7, with TRBD1 matching 12 bases. Trimming took 0 bases from V and 7 from J; bases not matched to a gene: 8. Germline loops: CDR1 SGHNT, CDR2 YYREEE (reference sequence). This CDR3 contains 16 residues. The CDR3: CASSLGEGQGAWEQYF. CDR3 DNA: TGTGCCAGCAGCTTGGGGGAGGGACAGGGGGCCTGGGAGCAGTACTTC.

The chain uses TRBV5-6 and TRBJ1-2, with D possibly being TRBD1 (5 bases). Germline CDR1 SGHDT, CDR2 YYEEEE. V was shortened by 5 bases and J by 2 bases, with 22 bases between the two germline ends. The CDR3 has 17 residues. The CDR3 loop is CASRRSLGAGTNYGYTF. CDR3 nucleotides: TGTGCCAGCAGGCGGAGCTTGGGTGCAGGGACGAACTATGGCTACACCTTC.

The V call is TRBV5-6, the J call TRBJ2-2; 9 nucleotides agree with TRBD1. The CDR3 has 16 amino acids. Trimming removed 2 bases from V and 2 bases from J; junction bases left unmatched: 4. Germline lookup yields CDR1 SGHDT and CDR2 YYEEEE. DNA of the CDR3: TGTGCCAGCAGCTTCGGGACAGGGTCAAACACCGGGGAGCTGTTTTTT. Encoded protein: CASSFGTGSNTGELFF. The full variable domain, with the rest looked up from reference TRBV5-6 and TRBJ2-2, is DAGVTQSPTHLIKTRGQQVTLRCSPKSGHDTVSWYQQALGQGPQFIFQYYEEEERQRGNFPDRFSGHQFPNYSSELNVNALLLGDSALYLCASSFGTGSNTGELFFGEGSRLTVL.

This sequence joins TRBV2 and TRBJ1-6; D not certain. The V and J ends lost 7 bases and 3 bases respectively, with 22 bases between them. This CDR3 has 18 residues. The germline CDR1 and CDR2 sequences are SNHLY and FYNNEI. As DNA, the CDR3 is TGTGCCAGCACCTCCGAAGGATCTGGGCACCACTATAATTCACCCCTCCACTTT. Translated: CASTSEGSGHHYNSPLHF.

The gene calls are TRBV18 and TRBJ2-7; D may be TRBD1 or TRBD2 (5 bases each). The V gene's germline CDR1 is KGHSH and CDR2 LQKENI. The CDR3 totals 20 residues. V was shortened by 3 bases and J by 2 bases, with 29 bases between the two germline ends. CDR3 in amino acids: CASSPHPSPPSGGTPYEQYF. As DNA, the CDR3 is TGTGCCAGCTCACCTCACCCCTCTCCACCATCAGGTGGGACCCCCTACGAGCAGTACTTC. Together with reference TRBV18 and TRBJ2-7, the CDR3 gives the full variable domain: NAGVMQNPRHLVRRRGQEARLRCSPMKGHSHVYWYRQLPEEGLKFMVYLQKENIIDESGMPKERFSAEFPKEGPSILRIQQVVRGDSAAYFCASSPHPSPPSGGTPYEQYFGPGTRLTVT.

V and J are TRBV29-1 and TRBJ2-5; 9 bases agree with TRBD1. Trimming took 6 bases from V and 5 from J; bases not matched to a gene: 4. CDR1 and CDR2 from the germline V gene are SQVTM and ANQGSEA. The CDR3 loop spans 12 amino acids. DNA for the CDR3: TGCAGCGTGGGACAGGGTAGTGAGACCCAGTACTTC. Translated, it gives CSVGQGSETQYF. The full variable domain, completed using reference TRBV29-1 and TRBJ2-5, is SAVISQKPSRDICQRGTSLTIQCQVDSQVTMMFWYRQQPGQSLTLIATANQGSEATYESGFVIDKFPISRPNLTFSTLTVSNMSPEDSSIYLCSVGQGSETQYFGPGTRLLVL.

The rearrangement uses TRBV4-1 and TRBJ1-4, with D possibly TRBD1 on 5 matching bases. The germline V gene has CDR1 MGHRA and CDR2 YSYEKL. The ends were cut back, 2 bases at V and 8 bases at J, with 15 bases in the middle. This CDR3 comprises 15 residues. CDR3 sequence (DNA): TGCGCCAGCAGCCAACCGGGGCGGACGGAGGAAAAACTGTTTTTT. Translation gives CASSQPGRTEEKLFF.

This clone was seen a handful of times. The rearrangement uses TRBV27 and TRBJ2-7, with D possibly TRBD1 on 6 matching bases. The V end lost 5 bases, the J end lost 4 bases, and 21 bases lay between the germline ends. Germline CDR1 is MNHEY and CDR2 is SMNVEV (reference sequence). The CDR3 is made up of 16 amino acids. As DNA, the CDR3 is TGTGCCAGCAGTAACTGGGACCAGGGGACGTATTACGAGCAGTACTTC. It yields the protein CASSNWDQGTYYEQYF.

V gene TRBV7-9 combines with J gene TRBJ1-2, with unresolved D. The germline V gene has CDR1 SEHNR and CDR2 FQNEAQ (reference sequence). The CDR3 covers 11 residues. V lost 5 bases and J 5 bases, leaving 6 bases between the germline ends. The CDR3 loop reads CASSLLYGYTF. Written as DNA, the CDR3 is TGTGCCAGCAGCCTCCTATATGGCTACACCTTC.